The rows below give T cell receptor beta chains drawn from one sample of a study of beta chain features in type 1 diabetes. Generated by immunoSEQ multiplex PCR, the TCRdb table keeps only in-frame clones and is missing some. The table shows some 360,000 clones, with around 20% occurring only once. Sequenced input: naive CD4+ T cells from blood. The receptors shown here come from a woman between 18 and 29 years old in good health. Both conserved end residues are part of each CDR3. Fields, in order: J gene, clone size, V gene, D gene, CDR3 protein, CDR3 DNA. D genes are given only for firm matches. Not all rows give a size; the values are once, few, many and, for expanded clones, a class.

>TRBJ2-7|NA|TRBV18|TRBD1
CASSSIGTGYSYEQYF
TGTGCCAGCTCATCCATCGGGACAGGATACTCCTACGAGCAGTACTTC
>TRBJ2-5|NA|TRBV15|TRBD1
CATSSPVTGLETQYF
TGTGCCACCAGCTCCCCCGTGACAGGGTTAGAGACCCAGTACTTC
>TRBJ1-2|NA|TRBV11-2|TRBD1
CASSRQGNGYTF
TGTGCCAGCAGCCGACAGGGGAATGGCTACACCTTC
>TRBJ1-5|few|TRBV30|NA
CAWSPAVGGQPQHF
TGTGCCTGGAGTCCGGCGGTCGGAGGTCAGCCCCAGCATTTT
>TRBJ1-2|few|TRBV29-1|NA
CSVAPDSYGYTF
TGCAGCGTCGCCCCGGACAGCTATGGCTACACCTTC
>TRBJ2-3|NA|TRBV9|TRBD2
CASSVLAGGQGDTQYF
TGTGCCAGCAGCGTACTAGCGGGGGGGCAAGGCGATACGCAGTATTTT
>TRBJ2-5|NA|TRBV5-4|NA
CASSPGAGVLSQYF
TGTGCCAGCAGCCCAGGGGCAGGGGTGCTGTCCCAGTACTTC
>TRBJ1-6|few|TRBV2|TRBD1
CASSRRTGRDSPLHF
TGTGCCAGCAGTAGACGGACAGGGAGGGATTCACCCCTCCACTTT
>TRBJ1-2|NA|TRBV19|TRBD1
CASSIPDRRPWGYTF
TGTGCCAGTAGTATCCCGGACAGGCGGCCTTGGGGCTACACCTTC
>TRBJ2-3|NA|TRBV18|NA
CASSQGHTYTDTQYF
TGTGCCAGCTCACAGGGACACACCTACACAGATACGCAGTATTTT
>TRBJ2-2|NA|TRBV7-9|NA
CASSPGTLNTGELFF
TGTGCCAGCAGCCCCGGGACTCTGAACACCGGGGAGCTGTTTTTT
>TRBJ2-7|NA|TRBV14|TRBD1
CASSQKDRASLYEQYF
TGTGCCAGCAGCCAAAAGGACAGGGCTAGTCTATACGAGCAGTACTTC
>TRBJ2-4|NA|TRBV23-1|TRBD1
CASSHPPGGQGNSRTSVNIQYF
TGCGCCAGCAGTCATCCCCCAGGGGGACAGGGTAACTCCAGGACTAGTGTAAACATTCAGTACTTC
>TRBJ2-5|few|TRBV14|TRBD2
CASSQELAGRRRTQYF
TGTGCCAGCAGCCAAGAACTAGCGGGGAGGCGCAGGACCCAGTACTTC
>TRBJ2-5|few|TRBV7-2|TRBD1
CASSLGQRLETQYF
TGTGCCAGCAGCCTGGGACAGAGGCTGGAGACCCAGTACTTC
>TRBJ1-2|NA|TRBV7-9|NA
CASSLTTRERGYTF
TGTGCCAGCAGCTTAACGACTCGCGAAAGGGGCTACACCTTC
>TRBJ2-4|NA|TRBV5-1|NA
CASSSAASKGGSIQYF
TGCGCCAGCAGCTCCGCCGCTAGCAAAGGTGGAAGCATTCAGTACTTC
>TRBJ2-3|few|TRBV5-1|TRBD1
CASSTDREAQYF
TGCGCCAGCAGCACGGACAGGGAGGCGCAGTATTTT
>TRBJ2-7|few|TRBV5-1|TRBD2
CASSPPQEAGGLYF
TGCGCCAGCAGCCCCCCTCAGGAGGCGGGGGGACTGTACTTC
>TRBJ1-1|NA|TRBV25-1|TRBD1
CASSARDRGHEAFF
TGTGCCAGCAGTGCCCGGGACAGGGGACATGAAGCTTTCTTT
>TRBJ2-5|few|TRBV25-1|NA
CASAMGGRKTQYF
TGTGCCAGCGCCATGGGGGGACGGAAGACCCAGTACTTC
>TRBJ2-5|once|TRBV2|TRBD1
CASSRDRQETQYF
TGTGCCAGCAGTCGGGACAGACAAGAGACCCAGTACTTC
>TRBJ2-7|NA|TRBV29-1|TRBD1
CSGGQGAGEQYF
TGCAGCGGGGGACAGGGGGCTGGAGAGCAGTACTTC
>TRBJ2-1|NA|TRBV7-8|NA
CASSWRNEQFF
TGTGCCAGCAGCTGGAGGAATGAGCAGTTCTTC